A selection of T cell receptor beta chains follows, all from one sample in a study of T cell changes during pregnancy in multiple sclerosis. Profiling relied on immunoSEQ multiplex PCR, and the TCRdb table lists in-frame clones only, not all of them. Of nearly 50,000 clones listed, approximately 93% were seen once; the top ten hold around 0.5%. This specimen was CD4+ T cells from peripheral blood mononuclear cells, taken in the first trimester of pregnancy. These TCRs come from a female donor with multiple sclerosis, enrolled in a pregnancy study. Both conserved end residues are part of each CDR3. D genes are given only for firm matches. Expanded clones get a size class; other rows say once, few or many, or leave the size out.

clone size: NA; J gene: TRBJ2-7; D gene: NA; V gene: TRBV13; CDR3 DNA: TGTGCCAGCAGCAATGACCGACTGAGCTCCTACGAGCAGTACTTC; CDR3 protein: CASSNDRLSSYEQYF
clone size: NA; J gene: TRBJ1-4; D gene: NA; V gene: TRBV30; CDR3 DNA: TGTGCCTGGAGTGTACGAGGGGAAAAACTGTTTTTT; CDR3 protein: CAWSVRGEKLFF
clone size: NA; J gene: TRBJ1-1; D gene: NA; V gene: TRBV6-1; CDR3 DNA: TGTGCCAGCAGTGATCGAGGGGGCACTGAAGCTTTCTTT; CDR3 protein: CASSDRGGTEAFF
clone size: NA; J gene: TRBJ2-4; D gene: TRBD1; V gene: TRBV15; CDR3 DNA: TGTGCCACCAGCTCCCCAGGGGGTATAAACATTCAGTACTTC; CDR3 protein: CATSSPGGINIQYF
clone size: NA; J gene: TRBJ2-5; D gene: TRBD2; V gene: TRBV7-2; CDR3 DNA: TGTGCCAGCAGCTTAGGCCTCCCAGCGGGGGGGCAAGAGACCCAGTACTTC; CDR3 protein: CASSLGLPAGGQETQYF
clone size: NA; J gene: TRBJ1-1; D gene: TRBD1; V gene: TRBV5-1; CDR3 DNA: TGCGCCAGCAGCTTGGGCCGGGACAGTGAAGCTTTCTTT; CDR3 protein: CASSLGRDSEAFF
clone size: NA; J gene: TRBJ2-7; D gene: NA; V gene: TRBV21-1; CDR3 DNA: TGTGCCAGCAGGTGGAATCGGAAGGACAGGGGGCTCGGCTACGAGCAGTACTTC; CDR3 protein: CASRWNRKDRGLGYEQYF
clone size: NA; J gene: TRBJ1-5; D gene: NA; V gene: TRBV7-6; CDR3 DNA: TGTGCCAGCAGCTTTGTTAATACTTGTGGCAATCAGCCCCAGCATTTT; CDR3 protein: CASSFVNTCGNQPQHF
clone size: NA; J gene: TRBJ2-1; D gene: TRBD2; V gene: TRBV11-3; CDR3 DNA: TGTGCCAGCAGCCCCGGACTAGCGGGGGGAGATTTTTACAATGAGCAGTTCTTC; CDR3 protein: CASSPGLAGGDFYNEQFF
clone size: NA; J gene: TRBJ1-1; D gene: NA; V gene: TRBV27; CDR3 DNA: TGTGCCAGCAGTTGGGGAGGAACTGCCTACACTGAAGCTTTCTTT; CDR3 protein: CASSWGGTAYTEAFF
clone size: NA; J gene: TRBJ1-2; D gene: TRBD1; V gene: TRBV5-1; CDR3 DNA: TGCGCCACCAAAACCGGACAGGGTGACTATGGCTACACCTTC; CDR3 protein: CATKTGQGDYGYTF
clone size: NA; J gene: TRBJ2-7; D gene: NA; V gene: TRBV7-6; CDR3 DNA: TGTGCCAGCAGCTCCCGGGCGGGGTACTACGAGCAGTACTTC; CDR3 protein: CASSSRAGYYEQYF
clone size: NA; J gene: TRBJ1-1; D gene: TRBD1; V gene: TRBV6-1; CDR3 DNA: TGTGCCACCGGATGGACAGGGGGCAAGAGAACTGAAGCTTTCTTT; CDR3 protein: CATGWTGGKRTEAFF
clone size: NA; J gene: TRBJ2-5; D gene: TRBD1; V gene: TRBV4-1; CDR3 DNA: TGCGCCAGCAGCTCAGGACAGGCGCAAGAGACCCAGTACTTC; CDR3 protein: CASSSGQAQETQYF
clone size: NA; J gene: TRBJ2-7; D gene: TRBD1; V gene: TRBV7-2; CDR3 DNA: TGTGCCAGCAGCACGGACAGGCCGGACGAGCAGTACTTC; CDR3 protein: CASSTDRPDEQYF
clone size: NA; J gene: TRBJ2-1; D gene: TRBD2; V gene: TRBV7-3; CDR3 DNA: TGTGCCAGCAGCTTTAACCCTAGCGGCCACAATGAGCAGTTCTTC; CDR3 protein: CASSFNPSGHNEQFF
clone size: NA; J gene: TRBJ2-3; D gene: TRBD1; V gene: TRBV7-2; CDR3 DNA: TGTGCCAGCAGCAATCAACAGGGGAGCATACGCACAGATACGCAGTATTTT; CDR3 protein: CASSNQQGSIRTDTQYF
clone size: NA; J gene: TRBJ1-3; D gene: TRBD1; V gene: TRBV9; CDR3 DNA: TGTGCCAGCAGCGTAGCCGGACAGGTCGGAAACACCATATATTTT; CDR3 protein: CASSVAGQVGNTIYF
clone size: once; J gene: TRBJ2-3; D gene: TRBD1; V gene: TRBV19; CDR3 DNA: TGTGCCAGTAGTATCCGGGACAGGGGGCTTGGCACAGATACGCAGTATTTT; CDR3 protein: CASSIRDRGLGTDTQYF
clone size: NA; J gene: TRBJ2-1; D gene: NA; V gene: TRBV30; CDR3 DNA: TGTGCCTGGAGAAGGGGGGGGGCCAATGAGCAGTTCTTC; CDR3 protein: CAWRRGGANEQFF
clone size: NA; J gene: TRBJ2-1; D gene: TRBD2; V gene: TRBV5-4; CDR3 DNA: TGTGCCAGCAGCCTGGGACTAGTCCCAAACTACAATGAGCAGTTCTTC; CDR3 protein: CASSLGLVPNYNEQFF
clone size: NA; J gene: TRBJ2-4; D gene: NA; V gene: TRBV6-5; CDR3 DNA: TGTGCCAGCAGGGCCGCTCAGCGGATTAAAAACATTCAGTACTTC; CDR3 protein: CASRAAQRIKNIQYF
clone size: NA; J gene: TRBJ2-2; D gene: TRBD1; V gene: TRBV7-2; CDR3 DNA: TGTGCCAGCAGCCCCGGGACAGGGGGCACCGGGGAGCTGTTTTTT; CDR3 protein: CASSPGTGGTGELFF
clone size: NA; J gene: TRBJ2-1; D gene: TRBD2; V gene: TRBV30; CDR3 DNA: TGTGCCTGGAGCCATACTAGCGGGGGGGTACGTGAGCAGTTCTTC; CDR3 protein: CAWSHTSGGVREQFF
clone size: once; J gene: TRBJ2-7; D gene: NA; V gene: TRBV21-1; CDR3 DNA: TGTGCCAGCCCCATTTCAGGAAACCCCTACGAGCAGTACTTC; CDR3 protein: CASPISGNPYEQYF
clone size: NA; J gene: TRBJ2-7; D gene: NA; V gene: TRBV29-1; CDR3 DNA: TGCAGCGTTGACACTTCCTACGAGCAGTACTTC; CDR3 protein: CSVDTSYEQYF
clone size: NA; J gene: TRBJ2-7; D gene: TRBD1; V gene: TRBV5-6; CDR3 DNA: TGTGCCAGCAGCCCTCGCCCGGACAGGCCCTACGAGCAGTACTTC; CDR3 protein: CASSPRPDRPYEQYF
clone size: NA; J gene: TRBJ2-7; D gene: TRBD1; V gene: TRBV5-1; CDR3 DNA: TGCGCCAGCAGCTTGGCCATTTGGGGGACAGGGACCTACGAGCAGTACTTC; CDR3 protein: CASSLAIWGTGTYEQYF
clone size: NA; J gene: TRBJ1-2; D gene: TRBD1; V gene: TRBV19; CDR3 DNA: TGTGCCAGTAGCCGAACGGGACAGGGGAGCGGCTACACCTTC; CDR3 protein: CASSRTGQGSGYTF
clone size: NA; J gene: TRBJ2-5; D gene: TRBD2; V gene: TRBV5-1; CDR3 DNA: TGCGCCAGCAGCTTACCTCCGGGACTAGCGGGGGGGAATCAAGAGACCCAGTACTTC; CDR3 protein: CASSLPPGLAGGNQETQYF
clone size: NA; J gene: TRBJ1-4; D gene: NA; V gene: TRBV18; CDR3 DNA: TGTGCCAGCTCAATTGGGGGGGACGAAAAACTGTTTTTT; CDR3 protein: CASSIGGDEKLFF
clone size: NA; J gene: TRBJ2-5; D gene: TRBD1; V gene: TRBV7-9; CDR3 DNA: TGTGCCAGCAGAGGACAGGCTGGATCTCAAGAGACCCAGTACTTC; CDR3 protein: CASRGQAGSQETQYF
clone size: NA; J gene: TRBJ1-6; D gene: NA; V gene: TRBV27; CDR3 DNA: TGTGCCAGCAGTTTATTCCATCGCGTCGAGAATTCACCCCTCCACTTT; CDR3 protein: CASSLFHRVENSPLHF
clone size: NA; J gene: TRBJ1-5; D gene: NA; V gene: TRBV18; CDR3 DNA: TGTGCCAGCTCACCGCGGGGTGGACAGCCCCAGCATTTT; CDR3 protein: CASSPRGGQPQHF
clone size: NA; J gene: TRBJ2-7; D gene: TRBD1; V gene: TRBV27; CDR3 DNA: TGTGCCAGCAGTTCGGTCCGGGACAGGGCTCTCTACGAGCAGTACTTC; CDR3 protein: CASSSVRDRALYEQYF
clone size: NA; J gene: TRBJ1-1; D gene: TRBD1; V gene: TRBV10-3; CDR3 DNA: TGTGCCATCAGTTACAGGGGGAACACTGAAGCTTTCTTT; CDR3 protein: CAISYRGNTEAFF
clone size: NA; J gene: TRBJ2-1; D gene: NA; V gene: TRBV4-1; CDR3 DNA: TGCGCCAGCAGCTACCACAGGGAGCACAATGAGCAGTTCTTC; CDR3 protein: CASSYHREHNEQFF
clone size: few; J gene: TRBJ1-5; D gene: TRBD1; V gene: TRBV10-3; CDR3 DNA: TGTGCCATCAGTGAGTCCCCGGGACAGGGTGTGGGCAATCAGCCCCAGCATTTT; CDR3 protein: CAISESPGQGVGNQPQHF
clone size: NA; J gene: TRBJ2-7; D gene: TRBD2; V gene: TRBV11-1; CDR3 DNA: TGTGCCAGCAGACTAGCGGGGGGGTCCTCCTACGAGCAGTACTTC; CDR3 protein: CASRLAGGSSYEQYF
clone size: NA; J gene: TRBJ1-1; D gene: TRBD1; V gene: TRBV7-9; CDR3 DNA: TGTGCCAGCAGCTTAGCCCTAATGGGTCGACAGGGGGCGGTGTACTTT; CDR3 protein: CASSLALMGRQGAVYF
clone size: NA; J gene: TRBJ1-5; D gene: TRBD1; V gene: TRBV6-1; CDR3 DNA: TGTGCCAGCAGATCTACAGGGGTTTGGCAGCCCCAGCATTTT; CDR3 protein: CASRSTGVWQPQHF
clone size: NA; J gene: TRBJ2-7; D gene: NA; V gene: TRBV27; CDR3 DNA: TGTGCCAGCAGTTTAGGAGCCTCCTACGAGCAGTACTTC; CDR3 protein: CASSLGASYEQYF
clone size: NA; J gene: TRBJ1-5; D gene: NA; V gene: TRBV2; CDR3 DNA: TGTGCCAGCAGTGAACGGGTGAGCAATCAGCCCCAGCATTTT; CDR3 protein: CASSERVSNQPQHF
clone size: NA; J gene: TRBJ2-3; D gene: TRBD2; V gene: TRBV28; CDR3 DNA: TGTGCCAGCAGGGGAGCTAGCGGGGTAACAGATACGCAGTATTTT; CDR3 protein: CASRGASGVTDTQYF
clone size: NA; J gene: TRBJ2-7; D gene: NA; V gene: TRBV6-1; CDR3 DNA: TGTGCCACCGGACCGGACCCAGGGCCCTACGAGCAGTACTTC; CDR3 protein: CATGPDPGPYEQYF
clone size: NA; J gene: TRBJ1-2; D gene: NA; V gene: TRBV7-8; CDR3 DNA: TGTGCCAGCAGCTTAGAAGGCGGTACTAACTATGGCTACACCTTC; CDR3 protein: CASSLEGGTNYGYTF
clone size: once; J gene: TRBJ2-1; D gene: NA; V gene: TRBV5-5; CDR3 DNA: TGTGCCAGCAGCCTTTACAGGGAGGGTGAGCAGTTCTTC; CDR3 protein: CASSLYREGEQFF